These 7 T cell receptor beta chains were all obtained from the same sample, sequenced in a study of T cell clones after liver transplantation. The data were produced by immunoSEQ multiplex PCR, yet TCRdb's version contains in-frame clones alone and is incomplete. The data hold 6,000 or so clones, with 60% to 80% observed a single time. The source was CD8+ T cells from blood, collected approximately 3.5 years after liver transplant. These receptors were collected from a human patient who received a liver transplant. The T cells may partly be graft donor cells.

CDR3 residues: CASSAGSYGYTF. The CDR3 coding sequence is TGCGCCAGCAGCGCGGGGAGTTATGGCTACACCTTC. V gene TRBV5-1 combines with J gene TRBJ1-2; no definite D call. Germline-derived CDR1 and CDR2 are SGHRS and YFSETQ. With 4 bases removed from V and 5 bases from J, the gap between germline ends came to 9 bases. The CDR3 totals 12 residues.

The V gene is TRBV28, the J gene TRBJ2-1, with TRBD2 matching over 12 bases. This CDR3 has 16 amino acids. Germline V gene lookup returns CDR1 MDHEN and CDR2 SYDVKM. J gave up 4 bases and V 4 bases, and 5 bases lay outside the gene matches. CDR3 in amino acids: CASSSSTSGGYNEQFF. CDR3 in DNA: TGTGCCAGCAGTTCCTCGACTAGCGGGGGATACAATGAGCAGTTCTTC.

The chain joins TRBV4-3 to TRBJ2-7, with D unresolved. The CDR3 has 13 amino acids. Germline-derived CDR1 and CDR2 are LGHNA and YSLEER. Trimming removed 1 base at V and 2 bases at J, with 6 bases between. CDR3 sequence: CASSQGSAYEQYF. The CDR3 DNA is TGCGCCAGCAGCCAAGGTTCTGCCTACGAGCAGTACTTC.

This chain uses TRBV13 with TRBJ2-7; maybe TRBD2 (5 bases). The CDR3 extends over 14 amino acids. The germline V gene has CDR1 PRHDT and CDR2 FYEKMQ (reference sequence). Trimming removed 0 bases from V and 3 bases from J, with 9 bases in between. The CDR3 sequence is CASSLGGMIYEQYF. In DNA form, the CDR3 reads TGTGCCAGCAGCTTAGGCGGGATGATCTACGAGCAGTACTTC.

This chain uses TRBV27 with TRBJ2-7; D is undetermined. V was trimmed by 3 bases and J by 1 base, leaving 16 bases between them. CDR1 MNHEY and CDR2 SMNVEV come from the germline V gene (reference sequence). The CDR3 sequence is 16 residues long. CDR3 loop: CASSFGIGYPSYEQYF. The CDR3 DNA reads as TGTGCCAGCAGTTTTGGGATTGGGTACCCTTCCTACGAGCAGTACTTC.

This sequence joins TRBV5-4 and TRBJ2-7, with D possibly being TRBD1 (6 bases). CDR1 SGHNT and CDR2 YYREEE come from the germline V gene (reference sequence). CDR3 length: 14 residues. V dropped 2 bases and J dropped 5 bases, with 14 bases sitting between them. The CDR3 spells CASSLMGAPNEQYF. The CDR3 nucleotides read TGTGCCAGCAGCTTAATGGGGGCTCCGAACGAGCAGTACTTC.

The chain links TRBV19 to TRBJ2-1; no definite D call. Germline CDR1 reads LNHDA; CDR2 reads SQIVND (reference sequence). Trimming cost V 3 bases and J 0 bases, with 9 bases left between them. CDR3 length: 15 residues. CDR3 nucleotides: TGTGCCAGTAGTATTACCCCCTACTCCTACAATGAGCAGTTCTTC. It codes for CASSITPYSYNEQFF.